The 13 T cell receptor beta chains below were found in one sample sequenced in a study of shared clonotypes between healthy human individuals (dated by TCRdb to the early 2020s). CD8 naive samples were obtained by positive selection for CCR7 among CD45RO-negative cells, yielding a CD45RA+CCR7+ population from which TemRA cells were excluded. Receptor libraries were prepared by the immunoSEQ multiplex PCR assay. TCRdb retrieved this table from immuneACCESS and kept in-frame rearrangements only. Not all clones are present; in checked studies, unresolved V genes account for under half, and no reason is known for the remainder. The sample table contains roughly 2,000,000 clones; only one count was recorded for about 95% of them. The top ten clonotypes cover roughly 1.2% of the sample. The specimen sequenced was naive CD8+ T cells sorted from blood. Taken with the paper, the label for cell subset or site translates to: CD45RA+CCR7+. These receptor sequences come from a man younger than 35 in good health.

A single count supports this clone. V is TRBV4-3 and J is TRBJ2-7; 7 nucleotides line up with TRBD2. The CDR3 length is 15 residues. Germline values: CDR1 LGHNA, CDR2 YSLEER. The trim removed 5 bases at V and 7 bases at J, leaving 14 bases unmatched. The CDR3 DNA follows: TGCGCCAGCAGCGATTTTCAGGCGGGAGTAAATGAGCAGTACTTC. Its translation: CASSDFQAGVNEQYF.

The rearrangement links TRBV28 to TRBJ2-7; a weak D match, TRBD2 (6 bases). The CDR3 contains 12 residues. With 8 bases removed from V and 0 bases from J, the gap between germline ends came to 8 bases. Germline V gene lookup returns CDR1 MDHEN and CDR2 SYDVKM. The CDR3 spells CASRDFSYEQYF. The CDR3 DNA reads TGTGCCAGCCGGGACTTCTCCTACGAGCAGTACTTC.

This chain uses TRBV13 with TRBJ1-2; TRBD1 matches at 8 bases. The ends lost 1 base at V and 4 bases at J; junction bases unmatched: 5. The CDR3 runs 15 residues. The germline V gene encodes CDR1 PRHDT and CDR2 FYEKMQ (reference sequence). CDR3 in DNA: TGTGCCAGCAGCTTAGAAGACAGGGGCGCCTATGGCTACACCTTC. This gives the protein CASSLEDRGAYGYTF.

Of note for this clone: Distinct nucleotide sequences in the sample also encode this CDR3. The V call is TRBV4-1, the J call TRBJ2-1; D remains ambiguous. Germline lookup yields CDR1 MGHRA and CDR2 YSYEKL. This CDR3 contains 13 residues. Trimming stripped 0 bases from V and 4 bases from J, with 4 bases between. The CDR3 DNA follows: TGCGCCAGCAGCCAAGAACTGTACAATGAGCAGTTCTTC. Residues: CASSQELYNEQFF.

CDR3 loop: CASSLGIEQYF. Written as DNA, the CDR3 is TGTGCCAGCAGCTTAGGTATCGAGCAGTACTTC. V is TRBV7-8 and J is TRBJ2-7; D ambiguous. CDR3 length equals 11 residues. The V gene lost 1 base and the J gene lost 6 bases, with 4 bases spanning the gap. Germline CDR1 reads SGHVS; CDR2 reads FQNEAQ. The variable domain in full, completed from reference TRBV7-8 and TRBJ2-7, reads GAGVSQSPRYKVAKRGQDVALRCDPISGHVSLFWYQQALGQGPEFLTYFQNEAQLDKSGLPSDRFFAERPEGSVSTLKIQRTQQEDSAVYLCASSLGIEQYFGPGTRLTVT.

This clone has just one count. The rearrangement links TRBV5-4 to TRBJ2-7; 8 bases are a match to TRBD2. After removal of 0 bases from V and 2 bases from J, the junction contained 1 base not matched to a gene. Germline V gene sequence: CDR1 SGHNT, CDR2 YYREEE (reference sequence). The CDR3 has 14 residues. The CDR3: CASSLEAGAYEQYF. The CDR3 bases are TGTGCCAGCAGCTTGGAAGCGGGGGCCTACGAGCAGTACTTC.

The rearrangement joins TRBV30 to TRBJ2-7; possibly TRBD2 for D (5 bases). The CDR3 runs to 13 residues. Germline values: CDR1 GTSNPN, CDR2 SVGIG (reference sequence). Trimming removed 5 bases from V and 0 bases from J, with 11 bases in between. The CDR3 DNA is TGTGCCTGGGGGGTAGGGAGCTCCTACGAGCAGTACTTC. Amino acids: CAWGVGSSYEQYF.

CDR3 sequence (DNA): TGTGCCAGTAGTATAGACGACGGACTTTACACAGATACGCAGTATTTT. This translates into CASSIDDGLYTDTQYF. This chain uses TRBV19 with TRBJ2-3, with D perhaps TRBD2 (5 bases). Germline V gene data show CDR1 as LNHDA and CDR2 as SQIVND (reference sequence). Trimming took off 0 bases at V and 2 bases at J, with 12 bases between the two ends. This CDR3 is built from 16 residues.

The gene calls are TRBV6-5 and TRBJ1-4, with D possibly TRBD1 on 5 matching bases. Trimming took 0 bases from V and 7 from J, leaving 15 bases between them. The CDR3 runs to 16 residues. The germline V gene encodes CDR1 MNHEY and CDR2 SVGAGI. The CDR3 sequence: CASSYSAGEVTEKLFF. CDR3 nucleotide sequence: TGTGCCAGCAGTTACTCTGCGGGGGAGGTCACTGAAAAACTGTTTTTT.

This sequence joins TRBV13 and TRBJ1-1, with 7 bases lining up with TRBD1. This CDR3 is 15 amino acids long. Looked up from germline, CDR1 is PRHDT and CDR2 is FYEKMQ (reference sequence). With 2 bases clipped from V and 4 bases from J, the junction kept 7 bases outside the gene matches. The CDR3 DNA reads TGTGCCAGCAGCTTACTCTCAGGGGGGGGCACTGAAGCTTTCTTT. Its translation is CASSLLSGGGTEAFF.

The chain links TRBV2 to TRBJ2-7; perhaps TRBD2 as D (6 bases). The CDR3 loop spans 13 amino acids. Trimming left V 5 bases short and J 3 bases short, with 11 bases between. Germline V gene lookup returns CDR1 SNHLY and CDR2 FYNNEI. CDR3 region: CASSKAGYYEQYF. In DNA, the CDR3 is TGTGCCAGCAGTAAGGCGGGGTACTACGAGCAGTACTTC.

This clone was recorded once. The V and J genes are TRBV6-5 and TRBJ2-3, with D possibly TRBD2 on 6 matching bases. Germline values: CDR1 MNHEY, CDR2 SVGAGI. This CDR3 region has 13 residues. Between the trimmed V and J ends, which lost 8 bases and 1 base, there was a span of 10 bases. The CDR3: CASGDWGTDTQYF. CDR3 DNA sequence: TGTGCCAGCGGGGACTGGGGCACAGATACGCAGTATTTT.

This clone was recorded once. The same CDR3 can be traced to other DNA sequences in this sample. The gene calls are TRBV4-1 and TRBJ2-7; TRBD2 agrees at 11 bases. The germline CDR1 and CDR2 sequences are MGHRA and YSYEKL. CDR3 length equals 15 residues. After removal of 5 bases from V and 4 bases from J, the junction contained 7 bases not matched to a gene. In nucleotides, the CDR3 is TGCGCCAGCAGCTTCGGACTAGCGGGCGGGTACGAGCAGTACTTC. Translated: CASSFGLAGGYEQYF.